This record concerns one TCR beta chain sequence. Its antigen is undetermined. The missing CDR3 end, 3 residues past where the read stops, is filled in from the germline J gene. The protocol was immunoSEQ multiplex PCR, while the TCRdb copy is restricted to in-frame clones and leaves out a portion. This repertoire includes 30,000 or so clones. V dropped 4 bases and J dropped 0; count of bases not matched to a gene: 4. The germline gives CDR1 SGHRS, CDR2 YFSETQ. This CDR3 is built from 15 residues. These data belong to a study of T cells in women clearing cervical HPV infection. Whole-study findings and limits: Repertoire richness, not evenness, was significantly elevated in CIN3+ cases versus controls.

The receptor comes from a woman aged 18-69 years with a cervical HPV16 infection that either progressed to CIN3+ or cleared (not recorded which). This chain uses TRBV5-1 with TRBJ2-7, with TRBD1 matching 10 bases. The sequenced sample was blood buffy coat. The sequenced part of the CDR3 DNA is TGCGCCAGCAGCGAACGGACAGGGGGCTCCTACGAG. Encoded protein: CASSERTGGSYE. Given in full, the CDR3 is CASSERTGGSYEQYF.